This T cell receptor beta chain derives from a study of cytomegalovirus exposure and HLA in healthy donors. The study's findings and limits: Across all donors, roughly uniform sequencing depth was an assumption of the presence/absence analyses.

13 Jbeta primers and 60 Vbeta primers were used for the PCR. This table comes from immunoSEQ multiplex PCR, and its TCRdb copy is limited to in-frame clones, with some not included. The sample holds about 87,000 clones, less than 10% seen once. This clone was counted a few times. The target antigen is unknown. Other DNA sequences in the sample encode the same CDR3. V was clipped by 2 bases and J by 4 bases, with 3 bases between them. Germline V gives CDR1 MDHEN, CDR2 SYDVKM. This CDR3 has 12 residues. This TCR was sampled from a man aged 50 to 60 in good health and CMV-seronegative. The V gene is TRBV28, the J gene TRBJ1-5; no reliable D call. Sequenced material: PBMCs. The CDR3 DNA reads TGTGCCAGCAGTTTACTAAATCAGCCCCAGCATTTT. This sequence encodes CASSLLNQPQHF.